This T cell receptor (beta chain) came from a study of cytomegalovirus exposure and HLA in healthy donors. Study in general: HLA-typed donors were the source of roughly 85 million unique TCRs held in an early data release.

Primers: 60 Vbeta forward and 13 Jbeta reverse. Profiled with immunoSEQ multiplex PCR; TCRdb holds only in-frame clones, not every one. The sample includes about 95,000 clones, roughly 71% seen only once; the top ten take 4.5% to 6%. As to this clone: Its antigen is not known.

Study-level points and caveats: About 87% or about 30% of the time was how often most TCR beta V segments were productive, according to an earlier analysis.

J lost 2 bases, V lost 7 bases, and 6 bases had no gene match. This CDR3 has 14 residues. CDR1 SGHRS and CDR2 YFSETQ come from the germline V gene. The sequenced sample consisted of PBMCs. The source is a woman aged 40 to 49 in good health and CMV-seronegative. The chain is built from TRBV5-1 and TRBJ1-1, with 9 bases aligning to TRBD1. CDR3 coding DNA: TGCGCCAGCCGGACAGGGGTCGATAACACTGAAGCTTTCTTT. It translates to CASRTGVDNTEAFF. Drawing the rest from reference TRBV5-1 and TRBJ1-1, the complete variable domain is KAGVTQTPRYLIKTRGQQVTLSCSPISGHRSVSWYQQTPGQGLQFLFEYFSETQRNKGNFPGRFSGRQFSNSRSEMNVSTLELGDSALYLCASRTGVDNTEAFFGQGTRLTVV.